Included here is one T cell receptor beta chain sequence, with context. The specificity of this receptor is unknown. Base qualities are not provided; no much larger clone lies one nucleotide away. This entry belongs to a study of T cell responses to AZD1222 COVID-19 vaccine (dated by TCRdb to the early 2020s). Concerning the study at large: AZD1222 recipients whose second dose came at about 4 weeks and those whose second dose came at about 12 weeks were combined into one group, since spike-specific TCR depth and breadth did not differ between the two schedules. TCR sequencing was performed for about 250 trial participants, of whom roughly 200 were given two doses of AZD1222 and approximately 25 were given two doses of MenACWY control vaccine. Enrollment into the trials was organized by age into subgroups of 18-55, 56-69 and 70-plus years, and those subgroups contained around 150, 28 and 57 TCR-sequenced participants, respectively. Broad study findings and their caveats: Participants were mostly white British and included more females than males, and it was suggested by the authors that clonal diversity may have been underestimated. The vaccine-associated CD4 TCRs covered the entire spike protein, and the dominant responses fell in regions 160-218 and 743-854. Reportedly, almost half of the unique spike-specific TCRs recognized epitopes lying outside the regions that are mutated in the B.1.351 and B.1.1.7 variants. The 56-69-year group was small, and its depth increase did not reach significance, likely because of low power. Because no samples from the day 14 peak response were available, repertoires could be characterized only after the peak T cell response. Conclusions about previously exposed vaccinees were limited because only six AZD1222 recipients were SARS-CoV-2 seropositive at baseline. Spike-specific TCR breadth and depth rose significantly after two AZD1222 doses compared with day 0 and with MenACWY recipients.

According to the study, the label for this sample's time point signals: baseline before first vaccination. Vaccinee samples came from UK trials COV001 and COV002, including a single-blind randomized controlled phase 2/3 trial of AZD1222 (ChAdOx1 nCoV-19) in healthy adults. For TCRbeta chain sequencing, PBMC samples from trial participants were taken at day 0 and at day 28 after the second dose. The CDR3 regions of human TCRbeta chains were analyzed by immunosequencing. Under the source paper's analysis protocol: TCRs in the repertoires were matched against a reference library of SARS-CoV-2-specific TCRs that had been generated with the MIRA antigen-specificity platform. Breadth was defined as the fraction of unique TCRs that were SARS-CoV-2-associated. Depth was defined as the fraction of total T cells that were SARS-CoV-2-associated. Each spike-specific TCR was assigned to its reactive spike region and to a CD4 or CD8 class using the MIRA data. Log10-transformed breadth and depth values were compared by one-way ANOVA with Sidak's multiple comparisons tests. Here the immuneACCESS table is served through TCRdb, limited to in-frame sequences with V and J called. Missing clones are a known gap in these copies; in checked studies unresolved V genes cover under half, and the rest lacks a known reason. D and trimming come from the DNA, and the V and J calls and clone size come from that table. In all, the sample holds some 120,000 clones, and roughly nine tenths of those were seen once. Roughly 5.7% of the sample is held by the ten biggest clonotypes.

The CDR3 runs 17 residues from the cysteine to the phenylalanine. Just the 51-base CDR3 DNA is kept, in frame starting at base 1. Between the V and J ends, shortened by 5 bases and 1 base respectively, the junction contains 20 bases. Looking up the germline V gene yields CDR1 MDHEN and CDR2 SYDVKM. The chain is assembled from TRBV28 and TRBJ1-2; D gene: possibly TRBD1, on 6 matching bases. Source: peripheral blood, taken on day 0 of AZD1222 vaccination. The receptor's source is an adult in good health. The CDR3 amino acid sequence is: CASSKGGTGLFNYGYTF. The DNA sequence is given as TGTGCCAGCAGTAAGGGGGGAACAGGGCTATTTAACTATGGCTACACCTTC.